This T cell receptor beta chain was identified during a study of T cells in Graves' hyperthyroidism and ophthalmopathy. Whole-study results and caveats: In blood, most of the thyroid clonotypes expanded above 0.001 were also present.

Amplified TCR beta CDR3 regions derived from RNA transcripts. The HTBI primer set served for first-round RT-PCR of the TCR CDR3. MiXCR was run by TCRdb on the multiplex PCR reads, yielding one entry per CDR3 protein. The sample holds some 500,000 distinct CDR3 sequences, about an eighth seen once. Turning to this clonotype: No antigen is known for it. Possible read error: a much larger clone is one base away.

The clonotype comes from a woman younger than 30 with Graves' hyperthyroidism. The material sequenced was blood.

The CDR3 region is CASSVGQTYERYV. In DNA, the CDR3 is TGTGCCAGCAGTGTGGGGCAGACCTACGAGCGGTACGTC. The chain couples TRBV6-1 to TRBJ2-7; a weak D match, TRBD1 (5 bases). The CDR3 sequence is 13 residues long. CDR1 is MNHNS, CDR2 SASEGT, per germline.